This T cell receptor (beta chain) comes out of a study of blood T cell repertoires in COVID-19. Some clones are missing from TCRdb's copy, which holds only in-frame ones; the method was immunoSEQ multiplex PCR. The data show 200,000 to 300,000 clones, about 89% seen once. This clonotype was sampled from a woman younger than 30 who had recovered from COVID-19. Sequencing was performed on PBMCs or T cells enriched from blood (not recorded which).

CDR3 sequence (DNA): TGTGCCAGCAGCTTGACAGGGGCAGACAATGAGCAGTTCTTC. It codes for CASSLTGADNEQFF. The chain is built from TRBV7-3 and TRBJ2-1; TRBD1 agrees at 8 bases. CDR3 length: 14 amino acids. Trimming at V came to 3 bases and at J to 5 bases, leaving 3 bases not matched to a gene. Looked up from germline, CDR1 is SGHTA and CDR2 is FQGTGA.